The 25 T cell receptor beta chains listed next were all sequenced from one sample in a study of blood T cells in healthy people across ages. PCR was performed a second time for about 6 to 12 cycles using a sample-barcoded 5' primer and a J-beta primer mix. Each CDR3 protein is one row after TCRdb ran MiXCR on the 5' RACE reads. The sample shows about 1.7 million distinct CDR3 sequences, roughly 28% of them seen only once. The sample was blood. These receptors came from a woman aged 30 to 39 in good health.

The gene calls are TRBV5-4 and TRBJ2-3; D unclear. Looked up from germline, CDR1 is SGHNT and CDR2 is YYREEE (reference sequence). The CDR3 is 14 amino acids. The V gene lost 4 bases and the J gene lost 0 bases, with 9 bases spanning the gap. CDR3 in amino acids: CASSQPPSTDTQYF. The CDR3 DNA follows: TGTGCCAGCAGCCAGCCTCCCAGCACAGATACGCAGTATTTT.

This clonotype was recorded at least ten times. J is TRBJ2-7 and V is TRBV6-5, with 8 bases fitting TRBD1. V shed 9 bases, J shed 3 bases, and the junction held 13 bases outside the gene matches. The germline V gene has CDR1 MNHEY and CDR2 SVGAGI. The CDR3 totals 15 residues. CDR3 region: CASTWTTGAHYEQYF. The CDR3 bases are TGTGCCAGTACCTGGACGACAGGGGCCCACTACGAGCAGTACTTC.

This clonotype turned up a few times. This chain uses TRBV2 with TRBJ2-1; the match to TRBD2 covers 10 bases. CDR3 length: 18 residues. CDR1 and CDR2 (germline): SNHLY, FYNNEI. Losses at the gene ends were 8 bases for V and 0 bases for J; bases not matched to a gene: 13. In nucleotides, the CDR3 is TGTGCCAGCCCGGGCCGACTAGCGGGCCTTCACTCCTACAATGAGCAGTTCTTC. Its translation: CASPGRLAGLHSYNEQFF.

There are a few counts of this clonotype. The chain employs TRBV18 and TRBJ2-2; D unresolved. V was cut by 2 bases and J by 6 bases, with 10 bases left in between. The germline V gene has CDR1 KGHSH and CDR2 LQKENI. The CDR3 contains 14 residues. The CDR3 DNA reads TGTGCCAGCTCACCAAACGCTGGCGCCGGGGAGCTGTTTTTT. Translation: CASSPNAGAGELFF.

This clonotype appeared a few times. This rearrangement joins TRBV12-3 or TRBV12-4 to TRBJ2-3; D may be TRBD2 (5 bases). The CDR3 sequence is 15 residues long. Trimming took off 4 bases at V and 1 base at J, with 12 bases between the two ends. CDR3 bases: TGTGCCAGCAGTTACAACCGGCGGGGCACAGATACGCAGTATTTT. This codes for CASSYNRRGTDTQYF.

The chain is built from TRBV6-5 and TRBJ1-2, with no clear D. This CDR3 spans 13 amino acids. V gave up 0 bases and J gave up 0 bases, with 2 bases separating them. Germline V lookup: CDR1 MNHEY, CDR2 SVGAGI. The CDR3 coding sequence is TGTGCCAGCAGTTACTCGACTAACTATGGCTACACCTTC. This codes for CASSYSTNYGYTF.

This chain connects TRBV6-1 to TRBJ2-4; D gene uncertain. The end of the DNA fits TRBJ2-7 better, so the J call may be wrong. From germline, CDR1 is MNHNS and CDR2 SASEGT. The CDR3 sequence is 13 residues long. The CDR3 nucleotides are TGTGCCAGCAGTGAAGGCAAGGTACACGAGCAGTACTTC. Residues: CASSEGKVHEQYF.

The DNA of the CDR3 is TGTGCCAGCAGTGAAGTGGGTGGCCTAGGGGAGCAGTACTTC. Its translation: CASSEVGGLGEQYF. The V call is TRBV2, the J call TRBJ2-7; D not resolved. Germline loops: CDR1 SNHLY, CDR2 FYNNEI. V lost 1 base, J lost 7 bases, and 14 bases lay in between. The CDR3 runs 14 residues.

This clonotype was counted ten times or more. The chain is built from TRBV20-1 and TRBJ2-5; tentative D call: TRBD1 (5 bases). The CDR3 totals 13 residues. Per germline, CDR1 DFQATT and CDR2 SNEGSKA (reference sequence). Trimming removed 6 bases from V and 0 bases from J, with 11 bases in between. Written as DNA, the CDR3 is TGCAGTGCAGACCCAGGGTACCAAGAGACCCAGTACTTC. It specifies CSADPGYQETQYF.

For this clonotype: One end of the junction is discordant with germline, which a read error may explain. J is TRBJ2-2 and V is TRBV6-1; 13 nucleotides align to TRBD2. The CDR3 has 18 amino acids. CDR1 and CDR2 from the germline V gene are MNHNS and SASEGT. In nucleotides, the CDR3 is TGTGCCGGCAGTCAACTGGGACTAGCGGGGTACAACACCGGGGAGCTGTTTTTT. It translates to CAGSQLGLAGYNTGELFF.

V is TRBV28 and J is TRBJ2-7; tentative D call: TRBD1 (6 bases). Trimming took 6 bases from V and 0 from J, leaving 18 bases between them. The CDR3 runs to 16 residues. CDR1 is MDHEN and CDR2 is SYDVKM in the germline V gene. This CDR3 is CASSHTTGWSSYEQYF. Here the CDR3 DNA reads TGTGCCAGCAGCCACACCACAGGGTGGAGCTCCTACGAGCAGTACTTC.

This clonotype has only a few counts. The CDR3 nucleotides are TGTGCCAGCAGGGAAGGAGCCAACGTCCTGACTTTC. Protein: CASREGANVLTF. This sequence joins TRBV7-9 and TRBJ2-6; D is uncertain. Trimming removed 6 bases from V and 7 bases from J, with 7 bases in between. The germline V gene has CDR1 SEHNR and CDR2 FQNEAQ (reference sequence). The CDR3 spans 12 residues.

V gene TRBV10-3 combines with J gene TRBJ2-1; 12 bases map to TRBD1. The CDR3 has 14 residues. Germline-derived CDR1 and CDR2 are ENHRY and SYGVKD. The trim removed 6 bases at V and 8 bases at J, leaving 5 bases unmatched. This chain's CDR3 is CAIRGTGGRDEQFF. The CDR3 DNA is TGTGCCATCAGGGGGACAGGGGGCAGGGATGAGCAGTTCTTC.

This clonotype appeared many times. The V and J genes are TRBV14 and TRBJ2-7; possibly TRBD1 for D (5 bases). The CDR3 spans 14 residues. Germline lookup yields CDR1 SGHDN and CDR2 FVKESK. Trimming removed 1 base from V and 5 bases from J, with 12 bases in between. This chain's CDR3 is CASSQGQGPHEQYF. CDR3 sequence (DNA): TGTGCCAGCAGCCAAGGGCAGGGCCCACACGAGCAGTACTTC.

This clonotype was counted ten times or more. The rearrangement links TRBV28 to TRBJ2-7; weak D call: TRBD2 (6 bases). Trimming removed 3 bases at V and 3 bases at J, with 9 bases between. Germline values: CDR1 MDHEN, CDR2 SYDVKM. The CDR3 sequence is 13 residues long. The CDR3 DNA reads TGTGCCAGCAGTTTGCTAGCGAACTACGAGCAGTACTTC. This gives the protein CASSLLANYEQYF.

This sequence joins TRBV20-1 and TRBJ2-1; 7 bases are a match to TRBD1. V shed 1 base and J 6 bases; nucleotides not matched to a gene: 6. Germline V lookup: CDR1 DFQATT, CDR2 SNEGSKA (reference sequence). The CDR3 covers 14 residues. The CDR3: CSARAPTGANEQFF. CDR3 coding DNA: TGCAGTGCTAGAGCTCCAACAGGGGCCAATGAGCAGTTCTTC.

This clonotype has just a few counts. The genes are TRBV3-1 and TRBJ2-1; D remains unclear. Germline V gene sequence: CDR1 LGHDT, CDR2 YNNKEL (reference sequence). Trimming removed 4 bases from V and 2 bases from J, with 9 bases in between. The CDR3 runs to 14 residues. CDR3 sequence: CASSLPTTYNEQFF. The CDR3 DNA sequence: TGTGCCAGCAGCCTCCCCACGACCTACAATGAGCAGTTCTTC.

V is TRBV10-3 and J is TRBJ1-1; D is unclear. The ends were cut back, 2 bases at V and 4 bases at J, with 14 bases in the middle. CDR3 length equals 15 residues. CDR1 and CDR2 (germline): ENHRY, SYGVKD. This CDR3 reads CAISERGDVGTEAFF. The CDR3, as DNA: TGTGCCATCAGTGAGCGCGGGGATGTAGGCACTGAAGCTTTCTTT.

The chain joins TRBV30 to TRBJ2-5, with D perhaps matching TRBD1 or TRBD2 (5 bases each). V was clipped by 2 bases and J by 5 bases, with 15 bases between them. This CDR3 is built from 14 residues. Germline values: CDR1 GTSNPN, CDR2 SVGIG (reference sequence). CDR3 protein: CAWSIWGRGETQYF. CDR3 sequence (DNA): TGTGCCTGGAGTATCTGGGGTCGGGGCGAGACCCAGTACTTC.

This clonotype appeared a few times. The chain combines TRBV5-1 with TRBJ1-2; D unclear. The CDR3 is made up of 14 amino acids. V lost 0 bases and J lost 2, with 8 bases in between. Germline loops: CDR1 SGHRS, CDR2 YFSETQ. CDR3 protein: CASSLVVRNYGYTF. The DNA of the CDR3 is TGCGCCAGCAGCTTGGTAGTCAGAAACTATGGCTACACCTTC.

The V gene is TRBV29-1, the J gene TRBJ1-1; D is unclear. CDR1 is SQVTM, CDR2 ANQGSEA, per germline. CDR3 length: 12 residues. Trimming removed 7 bases at V and 1 base at J, with 10 bases between. The CDR3 DNA follows: TGCAGCGCCGGGAAGGGGAACACTGAAGCTTTCTTT. Protein product: CSAGKGNTEAFF.

This clonotype was seen a handful of times. The chain combines TRBV6-6 with TRBJ1-1; no clear D. Germline V CDR1 and CDR2: MNHNY, SVGAGI (reference sequence). Deletions cut 8 bases from V and 1 base from J, with 14 bases between. This CDR3 is built from 14 residues. The CDR3 coding sequence is TGTGCCAGCCAGAACGAGGCTTCGAACACTGAAGCTTTCTTT. Its translation: CASQNEASNTEAFF.

This clonotype appeared a few times. This chain links TRBV5-5 with TRBJ1-4; unclear D gene. V lost 1 base and J 7 bases, leaving 2 bases between the germline ends. CDR3 length: 11 residues. Germline V gene data show CDR1 as SGHKS and CDR2 as YYEKEE (reference sequence). DNA for the CDR3: TGTGCCAGCAGCTTGATTGAAAAACTGTTTTTT. Its translation is CASSLIEKLFF.

The V call is TRBV20-1, the J call TRBJ2-1; 11 bases fit TRBD2. The CDR3 covers 15 residues. Germline V lookup: CDR1 DFQATT, CDR2 SNEGSKA (reference sequence). V shed 5 bases, J shed 5 bases, and the junction held 8 bases outside the gene matches. CDR3 region: CSAPNPGLADNEQFF. As DNA, the CDR3 is TGCAGTGCTCCCAACCCGGGACTAGCGGACAATGAGCAGTTCTTC.

This clonotype occurred a few times. Here the CDR3 reads CASTVPSLPGANVLTF. CDR3 in DNA: TGTGCCAGCACAGTTCCGAGTCTCCCTGGGGCCAACGTCCTGACTTTC. The chain has TRBV27 and TRBJ2-6; D not resolved. Trimming stripped 7 bases from V and 2 bases from J, with 15 bases between. Germline loops: CDR1 MNHEY, CDR2 SMNVEV (reference sequence). There are 16 residues in the CDR3.